This T cell receptor beta chain was sequenced for a study of shared clonotypes between healthy human individuals. Into CD45RA+ naive and CD45RA-negative memory subsets, the CD4+ cells were split. Sequencing was performed with immunoSEQ multiplex PCR; in TCRdb, only in-frame clones are kept and a portion is missing. The repertoire holds some 1,600,000 clones, 95% to 99% seen once, with roughly 0.45% in the top ten. V was shortened by 5 bases and J by 10 bases, with 24 bases between the two germline ends. Germline V gives CDR1 SGHTA, CDR2 FQGNSA. CDR3 length equals 16 residues. The sequence came from a man younger than 45 in good health. What was sequenced was naive CD4+ T cells sorted from blood. The sample's subset: CD45RA+ positively selected. The chain uses TRBV7-2 and TRBJ2-1; D remains unclear. CDR3 protein: CASSNYVAGFLREQFF. The CDR3 DNA reads TGTGCCAGCAGCAATTATGTTGCCGGCTTTTTAAGGGAGCAGTTCTTC.